This is a list of T cell receptor beta chains from one sample in a study of cytomegalovirus exposure and HLA in healthy donors. Assay used: immunoSEQ multiplex PCR; TCRdb lists only in-frame clones, some missing. The table includes about 140,000 clones, 78% detected once. Input material: PBMCs. The receptors derive from a male donor in good health and CMV-seronegative. Both conserved end residues are part of each CDR3. A D gene is named only where the DNA matches it firmly. Clone size is not always given. Where it is, it says once, few, many or a class for expanded clones.

j_call d_call clone_size v_call cdr3_aa cdr3_nt
TRBJ2-7 TRBD1 . TRBV27 CASSDRVAYEQYF TGTGCCAGCAGTGACAGGGTGGCCTACGAGCAGTACTTC
TRBJ1-5 TRBD1 . TRBV28 CASSLRQGGQPQHF TGTGCCAGCAGTCTGCGACAGGGCGGTCAGCCCCAGCATTTT
TRBJ2-5 TRBD2 . TRBV12-5 CASGTSGEETQYF TGTGCTAGTGGGACTAGCGGGGAAGAGACCCAGTACTTC
TRBJ2-7 . . TRBV2 CASSPGVSEQYF TGTGCCAGCTCCCCGGGAGTTTCCGAGCAGTACTTC
TRBJ2-1 TRBD2 . TRBV7-9 CASTAGLASYNEQFF TGTGCCAGCACCGCGGGACTAGCGAGCTACAATGAGCAGTTCTTC
TRBJ2-1 TRBD2 . TRBV19 CASTLAGVTSSYNEQFF TGTGCCAGTACCCTAGCGGGAGTAACTAGCTCCTACAATGAGCAGTTCTTC
TRBJ1-1 TRBD1 . TRBV19 CASSNRDRAITEAFF TGTGCCAGTAGTAACCGGGACAGGGCTATAACTGAAGCTTTCTTT
TRBJ1-6 TRBD1 . TRBV13 CASSWDRVDSPLHF TGTGCCAGCAGCTGGGACAGGGTGGATTCACCCCTCCACTTT
TRBJ2-3 . few TRBV6-5 CASNQRVDTDTQYF TGTGCCAGCAACCAGCGGGTTGACACAGATACGCAGTATTTT
TRBJ2-7 . once TRBV5-6 CASSDGHRSNAYEQYF TGTGCCAGCAGCGACGGACACCGGTCCAACGCCTACGAGCAGTACTTC
TRBJ1-2 TRBD1 . TRBV20-1 CRAGGDYGYTF TGCAGGGCAGGGGGTGACTATGGCTACACCTTC
TRBJ2-6 TRBD2 few TRBV30 CAWKERGSGANVLTF TGTGCCTGGAAGGAGCGGGGCTCTGGGGCCAACGTCCTGACTTTC
TRBJ2-7 . . TRBV19 CASSMEGAYEQYF TGTGCCAGTAGTATGGAGGGAGCCTACGAGCAGTACTTC
TRBJ1-1 . . TRBV15 CATSRGLRVGLGTEAFF TGTGCCACCAGCAGAGGCCTCAGGGTTGGTCTGGGCACTGAAGCTTTCTTT
TRBJ1-2 TRBD1 . TRBV29-1 CSVEDSRDRATYGYTF TGCAGCGTTGAAGATTCTAGGGACAGGGCGACCTATGGCTACACCTTC
TRBJ2-3 TRBD1 few TRBV19 CASSMLRGPGTDTQYF TGTGCCAGTAGTATGCTCAGGGGGCCAGGCACAGATACGCAGTATTTT
TRBJ2-5 TRBD2 few TRBV5-1 CASSLTSAETQYF TGCGCCAGCAGCTTGACTAGCGCAGAGACCCAGTACTTC
TRBJ2-2 . . TRBV4-1 CASSQELAGELFF TGCGCCAGCAGCCAAGAATTAGCCGGGGAGCTGTTTTTT
TRBJ2-7 TRBD2 once TRBV14 CASSHLVGLAGDEQYF TGTGCCAGCAGCCACCTGGTGGGGCTAGCGGGAGACGAGCAGTACTTC
TRBJ1-3 . . TRBV11-2 CASSLWTSPNTIYF TGTGCCAGCAGCTTATGGACAAGTCCAAACACCATATATTTT
TRBJ1-2 . . TRBV5-8 CASSLTNRAAGYTF TGTGCCAGCAGCTTAACTAACAGGGCGGCTGGCTACACCTTC
TRBJ2-1 TRBD2 . TRBV30 CAWGGGPYNEQFF TGTGCCTGGGGGGGAGGGCCCTACAATGAGCAGTTCTTC
TRBJ2-1 TRBD2 . TRBV2 CASSEASGSLSYNEQFF TGTGCCAGCAGTGAAGCTAGCGGGAGCCTCTCCTACAATGAGCAGTTCTTC
TRBJ2-7 . few TRBV5-6 CASSLDRNEQYF TGTGCCAGCAGCCTAGACAGAAACGAGCAGTACTTC
TRBJ2-3 . . TRBV18 CASSLYRDTRPPNTDTQYF TGTGCCAGCTCACTTTACCGGGACACTCGACCCCCGAACACAGATACGCAGTATTTT
TRBJ2-7 TRBD2 . TRBV18 CASSPSNAGTNAYEQYF TGTGCCAGCTCACCCTCGAACGCCGGGACTAACGCCTACGAGCAGTACTTC
TRBJ1-6 . . TRBV5-4 CASSPRGAASSYNSPLHF TGTGCCAGCAGCCCGAGAGGCGCAGCCAGCTCCTATAATTCACCCCTCCACTTT
TRBJ2-2 . . TRBV5-1 CASSLGWAGYTGELFF TGCGCCAGCAGTCTCGGATGGGCAGGGTACACCGGGGAGCTGTTTTTT